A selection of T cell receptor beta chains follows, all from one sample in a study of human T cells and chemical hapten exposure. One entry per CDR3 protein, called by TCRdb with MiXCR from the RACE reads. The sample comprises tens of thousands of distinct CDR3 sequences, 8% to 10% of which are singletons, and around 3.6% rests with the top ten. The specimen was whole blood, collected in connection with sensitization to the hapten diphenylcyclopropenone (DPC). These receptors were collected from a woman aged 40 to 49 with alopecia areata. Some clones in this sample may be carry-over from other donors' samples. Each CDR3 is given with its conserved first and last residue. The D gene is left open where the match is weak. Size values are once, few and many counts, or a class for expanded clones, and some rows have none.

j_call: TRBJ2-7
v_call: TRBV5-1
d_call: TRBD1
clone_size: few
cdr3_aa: CASSLQGQGVYEQYF
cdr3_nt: TGCGCCAGCAGCTTGCAGGGACAGGGCGTATACGAGCAGTACTTC

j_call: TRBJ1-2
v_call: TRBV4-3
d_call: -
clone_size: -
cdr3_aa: CASSQEPNSAGDLLYGYTF
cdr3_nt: TGCGCCAGCAGCCAAGAGCCTAACAGCGCTGGCGACCTACTCTATGGCTACACCTTC

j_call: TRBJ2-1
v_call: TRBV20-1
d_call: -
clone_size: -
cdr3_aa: CSARDSGEEQFF
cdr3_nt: TGCAGTGCTAGAGATTCCGGGGAGGAGCAGTTCTTC

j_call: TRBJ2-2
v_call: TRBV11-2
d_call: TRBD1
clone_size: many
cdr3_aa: CASRRYRGPGELFF
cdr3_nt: TGTGCCAGCAGGCGCTACAGGGGGCCCGGGGAGCTGTTTTTT

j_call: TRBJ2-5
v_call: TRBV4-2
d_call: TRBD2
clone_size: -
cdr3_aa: CASSQVASGGAQYF
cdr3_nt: TGTGCCAGCAGCCAAGTGGCGAGTGGGGGGGCCCAGTACTTC

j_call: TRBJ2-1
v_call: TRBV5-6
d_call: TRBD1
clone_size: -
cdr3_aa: CASSFGTGLNEQFF
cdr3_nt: TGTGCCAGCAGCTTTGGGACAGGGCTCAATGAGCAGTTCTTC

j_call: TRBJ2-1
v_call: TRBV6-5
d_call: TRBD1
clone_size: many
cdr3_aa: CASSLQGVVANEQFF
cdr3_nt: TGTGCCAGCAGTCTACAGGGGGTAGTCGCCAATGAGCAGTTCTTC

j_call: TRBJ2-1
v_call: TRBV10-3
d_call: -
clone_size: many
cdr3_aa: CAISEPKTGPPYNEQFF
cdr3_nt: TGTGCCATCAGTGAGCCAAAAACGGGACCCCCCTACAATGAGCAGTTCTTC

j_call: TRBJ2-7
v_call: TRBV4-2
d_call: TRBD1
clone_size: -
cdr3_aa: CASSQGDSPTYEQYF
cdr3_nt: TGTGCCAGCAGCCAAGGGGACAGTCCAACCTACGAGCAGTACTTC

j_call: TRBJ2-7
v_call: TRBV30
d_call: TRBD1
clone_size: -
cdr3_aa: CAWSFDRDSEQYF
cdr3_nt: TGTGCCTGGAGCTTTGACAGGGATAGCGAGCAGTACTTC

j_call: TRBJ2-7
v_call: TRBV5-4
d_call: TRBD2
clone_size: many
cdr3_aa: CASRLAGGPYEQYF
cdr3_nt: TGTGCCAGCAGGTTAGCGGGGGGTCCCTACGAGCAGTACTTC

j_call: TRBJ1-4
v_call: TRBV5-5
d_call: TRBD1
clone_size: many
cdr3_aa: CASSRQGDEKLFF
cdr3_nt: TGTGCCAGCAGTCGACAGGGGGACGAAAAACTGTTTTTT

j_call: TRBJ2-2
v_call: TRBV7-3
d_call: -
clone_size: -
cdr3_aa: CASSLQTDPAAGELFF
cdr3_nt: TGTGCCAGCAGCTTACAAACGGACCCAGCCGCCGGGGAGCTGTTTTTT

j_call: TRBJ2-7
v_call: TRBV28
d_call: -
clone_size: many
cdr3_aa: CASTLGRRSEQYF
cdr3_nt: TGTGCCAGCACCCTGGGCAGGCGTAGCGAGCAGTACTTC

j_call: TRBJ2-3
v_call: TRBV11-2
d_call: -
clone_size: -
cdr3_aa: CASSSPDAQYF
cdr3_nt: TGTGCCAGCAGCTCTCCAGATGCGCAGTATTTT

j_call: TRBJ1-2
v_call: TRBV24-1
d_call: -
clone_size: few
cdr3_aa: CATSSPGESPGSNYGYTF
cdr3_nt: TGTGCCACCAGTAGCCCAGGGGAATCTCCTGGCAGTAACTATGGCTACACCTTC

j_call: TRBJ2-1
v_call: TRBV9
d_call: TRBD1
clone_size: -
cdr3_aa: CASSVRQGF
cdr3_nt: TGTGCCAGCAGCGTAAGACAGGGCTTC

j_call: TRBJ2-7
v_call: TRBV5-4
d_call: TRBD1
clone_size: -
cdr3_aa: CASSSGQGGDEQYF
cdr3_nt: TGTGCCAGCAGCTCGGGACAGGGAGGCGACGAGCAGTACTTC

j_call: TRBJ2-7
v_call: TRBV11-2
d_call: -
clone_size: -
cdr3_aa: CASTRGGGRISYEQYF
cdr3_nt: TGTGCCAGCACCCGGGGAGGGGGGAGAATTTCCTACGAGCAGTACTTC

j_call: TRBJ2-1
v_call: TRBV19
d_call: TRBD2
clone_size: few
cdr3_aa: CASSDASGGSLEQFF
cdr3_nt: TGTGCCAGTAGTGACGCTAGCGGGGGTTCCTTAGAGCAGTTCTTC

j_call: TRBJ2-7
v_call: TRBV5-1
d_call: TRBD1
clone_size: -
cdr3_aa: CASSLGQGFYEQYF
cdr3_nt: TGCGCCAGCAGCTTGGGACAGGGGTTTTACGAGCAGTACTTC

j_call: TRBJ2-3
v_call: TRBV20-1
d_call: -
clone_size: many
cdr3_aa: CSAQRTGTDTQYF
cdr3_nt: TGCAGTGCCCAACGCACGGGGACAGATACGCAGTATTTT

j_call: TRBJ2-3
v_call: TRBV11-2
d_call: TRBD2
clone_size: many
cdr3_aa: CASSPWGTSGGRDTQYF
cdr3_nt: TGTGCCAGCAGCCCCTGGGGGACTAGCGGGGGTCGAGATACGCAGTATTTT

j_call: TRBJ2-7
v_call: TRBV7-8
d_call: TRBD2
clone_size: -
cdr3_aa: CASSTGGGSSYEQYF
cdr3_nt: TGTGCCAGCAGCACGGGCGGGGGGAGTTCCTACGAGCAGTACTTC

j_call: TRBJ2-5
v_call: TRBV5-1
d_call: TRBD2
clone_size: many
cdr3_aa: CASSDGLAEETQYF
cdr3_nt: TGCGCCAGCAGCGATGGACTAGCGGAAGAGACCCAGTACTTC

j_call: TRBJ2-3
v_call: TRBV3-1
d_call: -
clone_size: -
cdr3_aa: CASSHGAPTQYF
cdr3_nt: TGTGCCAGCAGCCATGGCGCCCCCACGCAGTATTTT

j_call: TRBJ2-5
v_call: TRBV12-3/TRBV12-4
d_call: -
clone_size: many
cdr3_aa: CASSPDQETQYF
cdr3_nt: TGTGCCAGCAGCCCAGATCAAGAGACCCAGTACTTC

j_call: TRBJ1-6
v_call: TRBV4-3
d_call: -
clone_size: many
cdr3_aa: CASSLSGVDNSPLHF
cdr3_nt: TGCGCCAGCAGCCTCTCGGGGGTAGATAATTCACCCCTCCACTTT

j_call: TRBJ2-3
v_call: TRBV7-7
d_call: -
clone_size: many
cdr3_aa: CASSLGGHPTDTQYF
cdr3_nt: TGTGCTAGCAGCTTAGGAGGACACCCGACAGATACGCAGTATTTT

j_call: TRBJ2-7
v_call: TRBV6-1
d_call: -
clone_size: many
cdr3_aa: CASTQRDWSSYEQYF
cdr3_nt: TGTGCCAGCACCCAAAGGGACTGGAGCTCCTACGAGCAGTACTTC

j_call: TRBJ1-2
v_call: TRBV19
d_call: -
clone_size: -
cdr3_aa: CASQPTTGNLYGYTF
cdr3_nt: TGTGCCAGTCAACCTACGACAGGAAACCTCTATGGCTACACCTTC

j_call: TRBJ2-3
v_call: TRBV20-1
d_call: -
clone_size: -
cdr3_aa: CSASPRDTQYF
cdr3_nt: TGCAGTGCTAGCCCACGGGATACGCAGTATTTT

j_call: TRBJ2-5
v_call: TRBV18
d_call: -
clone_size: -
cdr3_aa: CASSRDAQAQYF
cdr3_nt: TGTGCCAGCTCACGAGACGCCCAGGCCCAGTACTTC

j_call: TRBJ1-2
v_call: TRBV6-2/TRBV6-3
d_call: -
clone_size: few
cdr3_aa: CASSYSHPYYGYTF
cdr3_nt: TGTGCCAGCAGTTACTCTCATCCCTACTATGGCTACACCTTC

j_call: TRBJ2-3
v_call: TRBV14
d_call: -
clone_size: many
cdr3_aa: CASSQSPAGPFTDTQYF
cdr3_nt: TGTGCCAGCAGCCAAAGCCCAGCAGGGCCTTTCACAGATACGCAGTATTTT

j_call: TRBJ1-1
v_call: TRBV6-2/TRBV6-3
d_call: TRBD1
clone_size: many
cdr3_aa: CASSPQGAGEAFF
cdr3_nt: TGTGCCAGCAGTCCACAGGGGGCGGGTGAAGCTTTCTTT

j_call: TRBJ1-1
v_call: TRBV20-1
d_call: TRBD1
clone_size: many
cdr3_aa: CSARGTGWGEAFF
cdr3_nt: TGCAGTGCTAGAGGGACAGGGTGGGGTGAAGCTTTCTTT

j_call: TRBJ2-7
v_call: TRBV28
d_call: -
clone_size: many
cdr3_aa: CASSSYYEQYF
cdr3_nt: TGTGCCAGCAGTTCCTACTACGAGCAGTACTTC

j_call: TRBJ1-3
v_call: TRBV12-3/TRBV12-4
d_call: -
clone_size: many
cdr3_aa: CASSPGGRNTIYF
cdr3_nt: TGTGCCAGCAGCCCGGGCGGGCGAAACACCATATATTTT

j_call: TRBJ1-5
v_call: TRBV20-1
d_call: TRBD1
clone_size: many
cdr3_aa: CSARGDRAGQPQHF
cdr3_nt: TGCAGTGCTAGGGGCGACAGGGCCGGTCAGCCCCAGCATTTT

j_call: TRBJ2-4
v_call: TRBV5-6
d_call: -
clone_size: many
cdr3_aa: CASSLVVGSAKNIQYF
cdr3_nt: TGTGCCAGCAGCTTGGTTGTCGGAAGTGCCAAAAACATTCAGTACTTC

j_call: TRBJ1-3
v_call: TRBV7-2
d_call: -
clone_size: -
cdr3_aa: CASSLNREPGNTIYF
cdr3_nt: TGTGCCAGCAGCCTCAACAGGGAGCCCGGAAACACCATATATTTT

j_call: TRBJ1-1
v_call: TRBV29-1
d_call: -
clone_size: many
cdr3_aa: CSVAITGQRNTEAFF
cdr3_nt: TGCAGCGTTGCCATCACGGGACAACGTAACACTGAAGCTTTCTTT

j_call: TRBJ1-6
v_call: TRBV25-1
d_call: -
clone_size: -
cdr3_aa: CASSVRGGSPLHF
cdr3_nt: TGTGCCAGCAGTGTTCGAGGGGGTTCACCCCTCCACTTT

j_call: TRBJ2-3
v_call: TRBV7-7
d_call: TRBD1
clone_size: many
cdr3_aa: CASSSTGGHADTQYF
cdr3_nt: TGTGCTAGCAGCTCAACAGGGGGGCACGCAGATACGCAGTATTTT

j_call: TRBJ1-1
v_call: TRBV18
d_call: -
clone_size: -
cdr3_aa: CASSPPAGTEAFF
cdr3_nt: TGTGCCAGCTCACCTCCCGCGGGCACTGAAGCTTTCTTT

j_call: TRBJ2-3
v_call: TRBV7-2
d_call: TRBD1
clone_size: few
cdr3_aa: CASSRTGGTDTQYF
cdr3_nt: TGTGCCAGCAGTCGGACAGGGGGCACAGATACGCAGTATTTT

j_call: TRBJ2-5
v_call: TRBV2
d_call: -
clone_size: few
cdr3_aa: CASSGKPGRRQETQYF
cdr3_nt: TGTGCCAGCAGTGGAAAGCCGGGACGGCGCCAAGAGACCCAGTACTTC

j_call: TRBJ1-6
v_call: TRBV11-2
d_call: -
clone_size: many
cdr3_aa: CASSFESSYNSPLHF
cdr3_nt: TGTGCCAGCAGCTTTGAAAGCTCCTATAATTCACCCCTCCACTTT